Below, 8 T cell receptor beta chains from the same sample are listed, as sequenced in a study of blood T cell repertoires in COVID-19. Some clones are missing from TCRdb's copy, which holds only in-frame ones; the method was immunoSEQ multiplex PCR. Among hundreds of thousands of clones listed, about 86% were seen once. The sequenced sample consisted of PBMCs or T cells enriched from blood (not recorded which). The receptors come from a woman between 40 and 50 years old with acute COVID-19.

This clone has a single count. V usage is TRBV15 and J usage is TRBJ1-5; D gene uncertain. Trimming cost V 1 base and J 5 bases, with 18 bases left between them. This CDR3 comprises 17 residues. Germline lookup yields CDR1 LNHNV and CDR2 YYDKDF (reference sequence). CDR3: CATSRVRNGGADQPQHF. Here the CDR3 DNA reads TGTGCCACCAGCAGAGTAAGGAATGGAGGCGCCGATCAGCCCCAGCATTTT. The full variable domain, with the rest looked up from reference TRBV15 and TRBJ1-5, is DAMVIQNPRYQVTQFGKPVTLSCSQTLNHNVMYWYQQKSSQAPKLLFHYYDKDFNNEADTPDNFQSRRPNTSFCFLDIRSPGLGDTAMYLCATSRVRNGGADQPQHFGDGTRLSIL.

The CDR3 region has the DNA TGTGCCATCCAAAGTCAGAATTCACCCCTCCACTTT. Amino acids: CAIQSQNSPLHF. This chain connects TRBV5-4 to TRBJ1-6, with no clear D. V was cut by 9 bases and J by 7 bases, with 11 bases left in between. CDR3 length: 12 amino acids. The germline V gene has CDR1 SGHNT and CDR2 YYREEE (reference sequence).

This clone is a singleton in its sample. The CDR3 region is CASSLQPGLTTGNTIYF. CDR3 DNA sequence: TGTGCCAGCAGCTTACAACCGGGACTGACGACTGGAAACACCATATATTTT. The chain joins TRBV11-2 to TRBJ1-3; perhaps TRBD1 as D (5 bases). CDR1 SGHAT and CDR2 FQNNGV come from the germline V gene. The V end lost 2 bases, the J end lost 2 bases, and 16 bases lay between the germline ends. The CDR3 has 17 residues. The entire variable domain, with the rest obtained from reference TRBV11-2 and TRBJ1-3, is as follows: EAGVAQSPRYKIIEKRQSVAFWCNPISGHATLYWYQQILGQGPKLLIQFQNNGVVDDSQLPKDRFSAERLKGVDSTLKIQPAKLEDSAVYLCASSLQPGLTTGNTIYFGEGSWLTVV.

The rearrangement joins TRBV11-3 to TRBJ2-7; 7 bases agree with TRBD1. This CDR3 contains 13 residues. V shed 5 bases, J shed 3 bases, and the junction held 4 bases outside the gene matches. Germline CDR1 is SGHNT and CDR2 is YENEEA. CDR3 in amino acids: CASSRTGGYEQYF. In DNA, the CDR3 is TGTGCCAGCAGCCGGACAGGTGGCTACGAGCAGTACTTC.

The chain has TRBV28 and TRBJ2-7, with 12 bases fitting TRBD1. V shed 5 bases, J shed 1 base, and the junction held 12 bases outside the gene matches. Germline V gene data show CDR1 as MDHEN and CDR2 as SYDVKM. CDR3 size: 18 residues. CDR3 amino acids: CASSLRTGQGAESYEQYF. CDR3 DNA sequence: TGTGCCAGCAGTCTCCGAACGGGACAGGGGGCAGAATCCTACGAGCAGTACTTC.

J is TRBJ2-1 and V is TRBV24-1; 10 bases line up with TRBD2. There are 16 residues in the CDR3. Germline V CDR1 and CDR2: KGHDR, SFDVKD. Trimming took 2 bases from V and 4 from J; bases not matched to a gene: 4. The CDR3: CATSDSSGREYNEQFF. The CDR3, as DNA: TGTGCCACCAGTGATTCTAGCGGGAGAGAGTACAATGAGCAGTTCTTC.

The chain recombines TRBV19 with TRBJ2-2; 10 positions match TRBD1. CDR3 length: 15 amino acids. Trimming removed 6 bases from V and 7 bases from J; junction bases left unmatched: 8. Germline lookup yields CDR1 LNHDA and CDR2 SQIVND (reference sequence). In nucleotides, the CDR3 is TGTGCCAGTAGGACGACAGGGGGCAAGATCGGGGAGCTGTTTTTT. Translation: CASRTTGGKIGELFF.

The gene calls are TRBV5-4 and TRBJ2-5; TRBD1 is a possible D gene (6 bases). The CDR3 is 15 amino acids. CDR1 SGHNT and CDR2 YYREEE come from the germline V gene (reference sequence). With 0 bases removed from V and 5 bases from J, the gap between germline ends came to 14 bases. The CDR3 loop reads CASSLAPGAVETQYF. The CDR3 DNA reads TGTGCCAGCAGCTTGGCCCCAGGGGCCGTCGAGACCCAGTACTTC.